This TCR beta chain was identified in a study of identical twins. TCRdb itself ran the 5' RACE reads through MiXCR, one entry per CDR3 protein. The profile shows under 250,000 distinct CDR3 sequences, about 7.5% of them singletons. This CDR3 contains 13 residues. CDR1 and CDR2 (germline): SGHRS, YFSETQ. Trimming stripped 2 bases from V and 5 bases from J, with 10 bases between. Findings and caveats of the study: Models, which agreed with sharing between unrelated individuals, nonetheless underestimated the out-of-frame TCR alpha sharing seen in monozygotic twins. Low generation probability was overrepresented in out-of-frame alpha sequences shared by twins.

About this clonotype: Its matching antigen is unknown.

These same data were also listed under a study on yellow fever vaccine responses in identical twins. In that study: After vaccination, twins' T cell response reportedly seemed partly convergent, partly personalized.

The sample taken for sequencing was memory (CD45RO+) T cells sorted from blood. The source is a woman in her late teens or twenties in good health. This sequence joins TRBV5-1 and TRBJ1-1; unclear D gene. The CDR3 DNA reads as TGCGCCAGCAGCTTAATGGACGATACTGAAGCTTTCTTT. Encoded protein: CASSLMDDTEAFF.